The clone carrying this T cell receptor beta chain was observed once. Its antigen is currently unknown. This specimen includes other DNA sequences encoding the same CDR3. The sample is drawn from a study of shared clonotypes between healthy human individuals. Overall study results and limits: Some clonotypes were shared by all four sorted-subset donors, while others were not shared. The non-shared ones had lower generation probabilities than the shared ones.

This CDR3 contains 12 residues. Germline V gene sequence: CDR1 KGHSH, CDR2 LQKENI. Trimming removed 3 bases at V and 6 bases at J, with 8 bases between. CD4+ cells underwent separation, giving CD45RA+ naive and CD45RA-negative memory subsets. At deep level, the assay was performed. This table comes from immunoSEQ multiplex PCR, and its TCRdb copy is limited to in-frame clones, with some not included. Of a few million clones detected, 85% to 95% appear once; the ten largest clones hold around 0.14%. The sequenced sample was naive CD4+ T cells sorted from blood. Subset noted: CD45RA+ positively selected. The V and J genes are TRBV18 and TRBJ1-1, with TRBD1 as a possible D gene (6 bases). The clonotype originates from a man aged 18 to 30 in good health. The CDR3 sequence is CASSPQGSEAFF. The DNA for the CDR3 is TGTGCCAGCTCACCTCAGGGGTCTGAAGCTTTCTTT.